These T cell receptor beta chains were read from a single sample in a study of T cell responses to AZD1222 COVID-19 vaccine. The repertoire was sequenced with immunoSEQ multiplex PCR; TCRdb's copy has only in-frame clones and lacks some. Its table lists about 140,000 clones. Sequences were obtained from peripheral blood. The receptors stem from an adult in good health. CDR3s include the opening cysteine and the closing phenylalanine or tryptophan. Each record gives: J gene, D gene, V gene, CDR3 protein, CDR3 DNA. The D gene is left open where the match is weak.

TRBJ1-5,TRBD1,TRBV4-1,CASSQTGSPSNQPQHF,TGCGCCAGCAGCCAGACAGGGTCCCCTAGCAATCAGCCCCAGCATTTT
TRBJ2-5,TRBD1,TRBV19,CASSTQGAQETQYF,TGTGCCAGTAGTACTCAGGGGGCTCAAGAGACCCAGTACTTC
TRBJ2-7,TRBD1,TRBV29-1,CSVTKDRGSYEQYF,TGCAGCGTTACTAAGGACAGGGGATCCTACGAGCAGTACTTC
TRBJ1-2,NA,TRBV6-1,CASSEGGHSDYGYTF,TGTGCCAGCAGTGAGGGGGGACACAGCGACTATGGCTACACCTTC
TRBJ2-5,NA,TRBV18,CASSPPGLQETQYF,TGTGCCAGCTCACCACCAGGGTTACAAGAGACCCAGTACTTC
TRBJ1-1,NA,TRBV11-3,CASSPGTAFFAEAFF,TGTGCCAGCAGCCCTGGGACCGCTTTTTTCGCTGAAGCTTTCTTT
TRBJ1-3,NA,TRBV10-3,CAISESPGIGNTIYF,TGTGCCATCAGTGAGTCCCCTGGTATCGGCAACACCATATATTTT
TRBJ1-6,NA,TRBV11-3,CASSKGPRRSASPLHF,TGTGCCAGCAGCAAAGGCCCGCGCAGATCGGCTTCACCCCTCCACTTT
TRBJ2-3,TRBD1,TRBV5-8,CASSWSGQSTDTQYF,TGTGCCAGCAGCTGGTCGGGACAGAGCACAGATACGCAGTATTTT
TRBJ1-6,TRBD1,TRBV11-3,CASSPRTGSSYNSPLHF,TGTGCCAGCAGCCCTCGGACAGGAAGCTCCTATAATTCACCCCTCCACTTT
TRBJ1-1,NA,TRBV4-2,CASSQPQGRTEAFF,TGTGCCAGCAGCCAACCTCAGGGGCGCACTGAAGCTTTCTTT
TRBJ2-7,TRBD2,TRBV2,CASSAQSGNHYEQYF,TGTGCCAGCAGTGCCCAGAGCGGGAATCACTACGAGCAGTACTTC
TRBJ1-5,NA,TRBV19,CASSTDSNQPQHF,TGTGCCAGTAGCACGGATAGCAATCAGCCCCAGCATTTT
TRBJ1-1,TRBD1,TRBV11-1,CASSTRDRGNTEAFF,TGTGCCAGCAGCACCCGGGACAGGGGGAACACTGAAGCTTTCTTT
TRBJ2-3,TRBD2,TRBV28,CASSLAGGGTDTQYF,TGTGCCAGCAGCTTAGCGGGGGGAGGGACAGATACGCAGTATTTT
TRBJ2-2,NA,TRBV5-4,CASRETGGAVTGELFF,TGTGCCAGCAGGGAAACAGGGGGGGCGGTCACCGGGGAGCTGTTTTTT
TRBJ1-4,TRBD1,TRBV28,CASSLLGQEDEKLFF,TGTGCCAGCAGTTTATTAGGACAGGAGGATGAAAAACTGTTTTTT
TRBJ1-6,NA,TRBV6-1,CASSPPRAPSPLHF,TGTGCCAGCAGCCCCCCCCGGGCCCCTTCACCCCTCCACTTT
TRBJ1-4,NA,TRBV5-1,CASSPTDQNEKLFF,TGCGCCAGCAGCCCGACTGACCAAAATGAAAAACTGTTTTTT
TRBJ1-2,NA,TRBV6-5,CASSYNKDDYGYTF,TGTGCCAGCAGTTACAATAAGGATGACTATGGCTACACCTTC
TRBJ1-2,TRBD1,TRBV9,CASSEHEQGADGYTF,TGTGCCAGCAGCGAACACGAGCAGGGGGCGGATGGCTACACCTTC
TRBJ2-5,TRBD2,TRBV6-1,CASSETGTSLETQYF,TGTGCCAGCAGTGAAACCGGGACTAGCTTGGAGACCCAGTACTTC
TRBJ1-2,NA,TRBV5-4,CASSLGLRGTPSNYGYTF,TGTGCCAGCAGCTTGGGTTTAAGGGGAACCCCCTCTAACTATGGCTACACCTTC
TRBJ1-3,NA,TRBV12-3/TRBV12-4,CASSGTTLNTIYF,TGTGCCAGCAGTGGGACCACCCTAAACACCATATATTTT